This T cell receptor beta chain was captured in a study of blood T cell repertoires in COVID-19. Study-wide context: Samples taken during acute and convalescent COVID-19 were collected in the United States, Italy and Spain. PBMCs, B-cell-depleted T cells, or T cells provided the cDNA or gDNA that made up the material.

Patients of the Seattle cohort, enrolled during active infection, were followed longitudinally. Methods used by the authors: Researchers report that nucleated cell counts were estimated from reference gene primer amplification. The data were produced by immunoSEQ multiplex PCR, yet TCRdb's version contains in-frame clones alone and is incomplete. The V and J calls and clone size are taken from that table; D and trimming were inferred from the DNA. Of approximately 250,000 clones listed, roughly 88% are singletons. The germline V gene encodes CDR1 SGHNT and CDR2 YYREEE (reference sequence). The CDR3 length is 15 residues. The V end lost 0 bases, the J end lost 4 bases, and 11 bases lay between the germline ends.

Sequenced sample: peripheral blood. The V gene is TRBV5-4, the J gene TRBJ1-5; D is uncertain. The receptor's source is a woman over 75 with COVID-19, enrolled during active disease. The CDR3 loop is CASSLGGSSNQPQHF. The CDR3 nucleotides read TGTGCCAGCAGCTTGGGCGGGAGCTCAAATCAGCCCCAGCATTTT.